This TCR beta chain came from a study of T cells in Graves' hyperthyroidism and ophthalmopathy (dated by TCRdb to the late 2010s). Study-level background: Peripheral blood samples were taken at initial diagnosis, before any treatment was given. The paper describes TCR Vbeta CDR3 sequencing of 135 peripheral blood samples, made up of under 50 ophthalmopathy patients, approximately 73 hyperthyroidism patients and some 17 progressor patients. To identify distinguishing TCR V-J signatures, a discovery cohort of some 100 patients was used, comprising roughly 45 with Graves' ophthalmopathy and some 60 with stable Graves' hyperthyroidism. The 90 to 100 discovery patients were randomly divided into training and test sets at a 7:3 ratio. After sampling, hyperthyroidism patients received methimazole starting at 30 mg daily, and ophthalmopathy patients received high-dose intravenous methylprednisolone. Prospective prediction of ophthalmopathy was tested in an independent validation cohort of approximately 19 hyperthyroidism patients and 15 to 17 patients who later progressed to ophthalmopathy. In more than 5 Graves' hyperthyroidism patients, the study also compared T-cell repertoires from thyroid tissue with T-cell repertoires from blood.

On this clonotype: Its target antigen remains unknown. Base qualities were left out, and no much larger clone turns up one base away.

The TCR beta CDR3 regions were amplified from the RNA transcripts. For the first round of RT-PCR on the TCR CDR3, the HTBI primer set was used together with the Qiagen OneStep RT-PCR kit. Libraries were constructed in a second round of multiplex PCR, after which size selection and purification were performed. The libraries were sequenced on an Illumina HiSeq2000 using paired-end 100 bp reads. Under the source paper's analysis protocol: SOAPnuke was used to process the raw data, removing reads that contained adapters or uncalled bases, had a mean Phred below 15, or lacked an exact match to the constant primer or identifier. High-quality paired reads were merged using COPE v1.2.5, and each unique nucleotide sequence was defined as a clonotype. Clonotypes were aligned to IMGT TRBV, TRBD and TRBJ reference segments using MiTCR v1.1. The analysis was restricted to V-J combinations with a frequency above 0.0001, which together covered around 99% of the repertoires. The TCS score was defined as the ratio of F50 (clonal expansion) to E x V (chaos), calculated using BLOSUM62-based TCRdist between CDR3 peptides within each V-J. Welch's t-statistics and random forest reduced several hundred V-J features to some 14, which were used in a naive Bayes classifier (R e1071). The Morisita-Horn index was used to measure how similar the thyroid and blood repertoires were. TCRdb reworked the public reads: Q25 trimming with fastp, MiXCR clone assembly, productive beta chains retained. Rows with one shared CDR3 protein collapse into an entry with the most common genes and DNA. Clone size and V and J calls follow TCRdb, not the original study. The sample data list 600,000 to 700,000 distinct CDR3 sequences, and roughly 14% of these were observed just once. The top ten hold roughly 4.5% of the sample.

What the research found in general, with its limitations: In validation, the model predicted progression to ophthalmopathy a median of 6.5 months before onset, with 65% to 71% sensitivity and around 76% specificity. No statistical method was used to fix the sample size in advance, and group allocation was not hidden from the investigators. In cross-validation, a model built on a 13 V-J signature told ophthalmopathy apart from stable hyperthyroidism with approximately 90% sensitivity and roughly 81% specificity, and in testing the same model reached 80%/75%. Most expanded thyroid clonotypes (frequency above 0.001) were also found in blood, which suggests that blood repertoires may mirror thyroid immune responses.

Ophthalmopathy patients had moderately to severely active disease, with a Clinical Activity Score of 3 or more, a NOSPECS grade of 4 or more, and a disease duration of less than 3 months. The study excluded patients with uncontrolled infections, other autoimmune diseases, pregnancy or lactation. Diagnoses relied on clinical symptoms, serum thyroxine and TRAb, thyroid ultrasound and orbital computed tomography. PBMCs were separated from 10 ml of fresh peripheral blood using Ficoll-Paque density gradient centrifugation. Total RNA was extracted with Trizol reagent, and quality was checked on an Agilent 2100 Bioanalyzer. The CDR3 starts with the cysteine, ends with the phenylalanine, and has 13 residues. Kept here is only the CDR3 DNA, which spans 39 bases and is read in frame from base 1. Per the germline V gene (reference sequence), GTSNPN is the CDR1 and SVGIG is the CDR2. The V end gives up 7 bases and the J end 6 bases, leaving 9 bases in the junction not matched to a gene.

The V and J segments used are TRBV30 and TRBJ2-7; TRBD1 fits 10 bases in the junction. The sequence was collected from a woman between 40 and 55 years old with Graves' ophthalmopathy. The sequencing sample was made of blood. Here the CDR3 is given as CAFRGTGVFEQYF. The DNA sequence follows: TGTGCCTTCAGGGGGACAGGGGTCTTCGAGCAGTACTTC.